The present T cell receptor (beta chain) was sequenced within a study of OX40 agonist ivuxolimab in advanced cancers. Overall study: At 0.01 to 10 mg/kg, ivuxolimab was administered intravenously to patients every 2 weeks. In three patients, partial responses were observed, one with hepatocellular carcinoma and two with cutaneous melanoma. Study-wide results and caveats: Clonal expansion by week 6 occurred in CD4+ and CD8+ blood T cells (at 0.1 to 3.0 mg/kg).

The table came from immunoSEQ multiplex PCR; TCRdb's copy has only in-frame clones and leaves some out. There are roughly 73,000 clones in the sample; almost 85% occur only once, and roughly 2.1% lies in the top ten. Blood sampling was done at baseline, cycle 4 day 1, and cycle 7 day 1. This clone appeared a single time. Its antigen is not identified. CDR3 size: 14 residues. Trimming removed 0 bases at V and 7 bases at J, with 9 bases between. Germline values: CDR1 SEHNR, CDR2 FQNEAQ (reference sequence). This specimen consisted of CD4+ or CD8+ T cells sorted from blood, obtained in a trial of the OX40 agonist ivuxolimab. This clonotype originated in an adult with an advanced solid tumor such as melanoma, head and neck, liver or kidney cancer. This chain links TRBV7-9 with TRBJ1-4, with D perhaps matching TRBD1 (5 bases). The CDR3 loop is CASSLATGGEKLFF. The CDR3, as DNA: TGTGCCAGCAGCTTAGCTACAGGAGGTGAAAAACTGTTTTTT.